The 14 T cell receptor beta chains below come from one sample, sequenced in a study of neurological immune-mediated disorders. TCRdb itself ran the 5' RACE reads through MiXCR, one entry per CDR3 protein. The data hold about 46,000 distinct CDR3 sequences, with about 2% observed a single time. Sequencing input: PBMCs. These receptors all come from a woman aged 40 to 55 with multiple sclerosis.

This clonotype was recorded many times. The rearrangement links TRBV20-1 to TRBJ1-1; D may be TRBD1 (5 bases). V was trimmed by 0 bases and J by 4 bases, leaving 12 bases between them. Germline-derived CDR1 and CDR2 are DFQATT and SNEGSKA (reference sequence). CDR3 size: 14 residues. CDR3 region: CSARDIRGGTEAFF. CDR3 DNA sequence: TGCAGTGCTAGAGATATCCGTGGGGGCACTGAAGCTTTCTTT.

This clonotype was seen at least ten times. The rearrangement joins TRBV10-3 to TRBJ2-6, with TRBD1 matching 9 bases. Germline assignment: CDR1 ENHRY and CDR2 SYGVKD. This CDR3 comprises 16 residues. With 7 bases clipped from V and 0 bases from J, the junction kept 4 bases outside the gene matches. The CDR3 nucleotides are TGTGCCATCAAACAGGGGGCTCTCTCTGGGGCCAACGTCCTGACTTTC. Protein sequence: CAIKQGALSGANVLTF.

This rearrangement joins TRBV7-3 to TRBJ2-1; 12 bases are a match to TRBD2. The CDR3 spans 15 residues. Germline V gene sequence: CDR1 SGHTA, CDR2 FQGTGA. The V gene end was trimmed by 5 bases and the J gene end by 5 bases; junction bases not matched to a gene: 4. CDR3 region: CASSKLAGGHNEQFF. The CDR3 DNA reads as TGTGCCAGCAGCAAACTAGCGGGGGGTCACAATGAGCAGTTCTTC. Based on the CDR3 plus reference TRBV7-3 and TRBJ2-1, the full variable domain is GAGVSQTPSNKVTEKGKYVELRCDPISGHTALYWYRQSLGQGPEFLIYFQGTGAADDSGLPNDRFFAVRPEGSVSTLKIQRTERGDSAVYLCASSKLAGGHNEQFFGPGTRLTVL.

Only a few counts were recorded for this clonotype. This chain links TRBV12-2 with TRBJ1-1; TRBD1 is the table's D call, not checked against the DNA. TRBV12-2 is a pseudogene segment. The CDR3 sequence is 16 residues long. The CDR3 bases are TGTGCAAGTCTCCACCACAACGGCAGGGGCGACACTGAAGCTTTCTTT. Translated, it gives CASLHHNGRGDTEAFF.

This clonotype was observed at least ten times. The rearrangement uses TRBV4-1 and TRBJ2-5, with 8 positions matching TRBD1. Germline trimming cut 2 bases from V and 5 bases from J; bases unmatched to any gene: 7. The CDR3 is made up of 15 amino acids. From germline, CDR1 is MGHRA and CDR2 YSYEKL. CDR3 region: CASSQRTGSSETQYF. As DNA, the CDR3 is TGCGCCAGCAGCCAACGGACAGGGTCGTCTGAGACCCAGTACTTC.

The sample holds many counts of this clonotype. The chain couples TRBV12-3 or TRBV12-4 to TRBJ1-3; TRBD1 agrees at 8 bases. After removal of 2 bases from V and 4 bases from J, the junction contained 13 bases not matched to a gene. The length of the CDR3 is 18 residues. In nucleotides, the CDR3 is TGTGCCAGCAGTTTAACCTCGTTCGGACAGGGTGAAGGAAACACCATATATTTT. It codes for CASSLTSFGQGEGNTIYF.

This clonotype was seen at least ten times. V usage is TRBV20-1 and J usage is TRBJ2-2, with 7 bases lining up with TRBD2. Germline V gene sequence: CDR1 DFQATT, CDR2 SNEGSKA (reference sequence). The ends lost 6 bases at V and 0 bases at J; junction bases unmatched: 7. The CDR3 contains 15 residues. The CDR3, as DNA: TGCAGTGCCCACCCGGGGGGACCGAACACCGGGGAGCTGTTTTTT. It codes for CSAHPGGPNTGELFF.

In its sample, this clonotype was seen many times. The chain carries TRBV7-9 and TRBJ2-7; D may match TRBD1 or TRBD2 (5 bases each). Trimming shortened V by 3 bases and J by 5 bases, and 17 bases separated the two germline ends. The CDR3 totals 15 residues. CDR1 and CDR2 (germline): SEHNR, FQNEAQ (reference sequence). The CDR3 here is CASSLAGTVEDEQYF. CDR3 coding DNA: TGTGCCAGCAGCTTGGCCGGGACGGTCGAGGACGAGCAGTACTTC.

This clonotype was seen ten or more times. The V and J genes are TRBV7-8 and TRBJ2-5; tentatively, D is TRBD1 or TRBD2 (5 bases each). This CDR3 has 14 residues. V was cut by 5 bases and J by 4 bases, with 14 bases left in between. CDR1 is SGHVS, CDR2 FQNEAQ, per germline. The CDR3 loop reads CASSHRRDRETQYF. The DNA for the CDR3 is TGTGCCAGCAGCCACCGTCGGGACCGAGAGACCCAGTACTTC. Looking up the rest from reference TRBV7-8 and TRBJ2-5 gives the full variable domain: GAGVSQSPRYKVAKRGQDVALRCDPISGHVSLFWYQQALGQGPEFLTYFQNEAQLDKSGLPSDRFFAERPEGSVSTLKIQRTQQEDSAVYLCASSHRRDRETQYFGPGTRLLVL.

This clonotype was seen at least ten times. The V gene is TRBV20-1, the J gene TRBJ2-5; D is unresolved. V lost 3 bases, J lost 2 bases, and 7 bases lay in between. This CDR3 is built from 12 residues. Germline values: CDR1 DFQATT, CDR2 SNEGSKA (reference sequence). The CDR3, as DNA: TGCAGTGCTAGTCAGCGACAAGAGACCCAGTACTTC. Encoded protein: CSASQRQETQYF.

The sample holds many counts of this clonotype. The CDR3: CASSHRATLYNEQFF. The CDR3 DNA follows: TGTGCCAGCAGCCACCGGGCCACCCTCTACAATGAGCAGTTCTTC. The V call is TRBV6-4, the J call TRBJ2-1; D gene unclear. CDR1 is MRHNA and CDR2 is SNTAGT in the germline V gene. The CDR3 sequence is 15 residues long. Trimming cost V 6 bases and J 3 bases, with 15 bases left between them.

This clonotype showed up many times. The chain couples TRBV29-1 to TRBJ2-2; no reliable D call. CDR1 is SQVTM, CDR2 ANQGSEA, per germline. V was pared by 3 bases and J by 4 bases, with 6 bases between. CDR3 size: 12 residues. The CDR3 DNA reads as TGCAGCGTTGACAGCATCACCGGGGAGCTGTTTTTT. It is translated as CSVDSITGELFF.

In its sample, this clonotype is medium-sized (0.01 to 0.1%). The CDR3 is CASSWRVRDREAGVSYNEQFF. CDR3 sequence (DNA): TGCGCCAGCAGCTGGCGGGTCCGGGACAGGGAAGCGGGGGTTTCCTACAATGAGCAGTTCTTC. The genes are TRBV5-1 and TRBJ2-1; perhaps TRBD1 as D (9 bases). Germline V gene lookup returns CDR1 SGHRS and CDR2 YFSETQ. CDR3 length equals 21 residues. Trimming left V 3 bases short and J 1 base short, with 29 bases between.

This clonotype was observed at least ten times. CDR3 nucleotide sequence: TGCGCCAGTCGGGACCCCAGACGTGGCGGGGAGCTGTTTTTT. Its translation: CASRDPRRGGELFF. The gene calls are TRBV5-1 and TRBJ2-2; either TRBD1 or TRBD2 may fit D (5 bases each). V lost 8 bases, J lost 7 bases, and 18 bases lay in between. The V gene's germline CDR1 is SGHRS and CDR2 YFSETQ. The CDR3 spans 14 residues.